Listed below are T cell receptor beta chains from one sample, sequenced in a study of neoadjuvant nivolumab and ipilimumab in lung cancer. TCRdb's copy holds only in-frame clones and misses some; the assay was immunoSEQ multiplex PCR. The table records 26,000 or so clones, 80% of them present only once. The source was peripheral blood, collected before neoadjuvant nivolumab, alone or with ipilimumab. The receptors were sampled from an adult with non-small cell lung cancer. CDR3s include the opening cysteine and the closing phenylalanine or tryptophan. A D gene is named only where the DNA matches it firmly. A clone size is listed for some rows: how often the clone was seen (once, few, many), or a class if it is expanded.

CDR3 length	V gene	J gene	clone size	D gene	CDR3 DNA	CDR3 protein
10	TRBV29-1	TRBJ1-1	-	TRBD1	TGCAGCGTGGGGACAGCAGAAGCTTTCTTT	CSVGTAEAFF
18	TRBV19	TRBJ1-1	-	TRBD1	TGTGCCAGTAGTATTAGGGTGAAAAACGGACAGGGGGCGGCTGAAGCTTTCTTT	CASSIRVKNGQGAAEAFF
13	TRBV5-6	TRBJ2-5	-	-	TGTGCCAGCAGCTCGTGGGCTTGGGAGACCCAGTACTTC	CASSSWAWETQYF
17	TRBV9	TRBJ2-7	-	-	TGTGCCAGCAGCGTAGGAGTGGGGGGGGCGAACTCCTACGAGCAGTACTTC	CASSVGVGGANSYEQYF
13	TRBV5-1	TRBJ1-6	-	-	TGCGCTAGTAGTACGGGCTATAATTCACCCCTCCACTTT	CASSTGYNSPLHF
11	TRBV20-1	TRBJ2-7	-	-	TGCAGTGCTGAACTGCAGGAGGAGCAGTACTTC	CSAELQEEQYF
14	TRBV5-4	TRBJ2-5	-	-	TGTGCCAGCAGTCCCCCGGAGGGTCGGGAGACCCAGTACTTC	CASSPPEGRETQYF
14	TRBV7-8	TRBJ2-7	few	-	TGTGCCAGCAGCCAGGACGAAACCCTCTACGAGCAGTACTTC	CASSQDETLYEQYF
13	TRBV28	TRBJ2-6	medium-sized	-	TGTGCCACCACCCTGGCTGGGGCCAACGTCCTGACTTTC	CATTLAGANVLTF
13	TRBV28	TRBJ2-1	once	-	TGTGCCAGCAGTTTGGGGGGGGCGAATGAGCAGTTCTTC	CASSLGGANEQFF
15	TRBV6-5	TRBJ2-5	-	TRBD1	TGTGCCAGCAGTTCGACAGGGTTCCTGGCAGAGACCCAGTACTTC	CASSSTGFLAETQYF
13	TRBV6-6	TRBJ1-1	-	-	TGTGCCAGCAGTTACTCATTTGGCACTGAAGCTTTCTTT	CASSYSFGTEAFF
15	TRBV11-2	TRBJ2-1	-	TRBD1	TGTGCCAGCAGCTCAGCCTGGACAGGGGGCAATGAGCAGTTCTTC	CASSSAWTGGNEQFF
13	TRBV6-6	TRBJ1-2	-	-	TGTGCCAGCAGTTACAGGGGGTTTGGAGGCTACACCTTC	CASSYRGFGGYTF
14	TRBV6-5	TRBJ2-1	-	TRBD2	TGTGCCAGCAGTACCGGACTAGCGGGGCGTTGGCAGTTCTTC	CASSTGLAGRWQFF
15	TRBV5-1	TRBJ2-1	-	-	TGCGCCAGCAGCCCTGAAGGGAGCTCCTACAATGAGCAGTTCTTC	CASSPEGSSYNEQFF
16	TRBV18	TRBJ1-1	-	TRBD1	TGTGCCAGCTCACCTGCCGGGACAGGGGTGAACACTGAAGCTTTCTTT	CASSPAGTGVNTEAFF
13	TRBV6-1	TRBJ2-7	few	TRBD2	TGTGCCGTTCGGACTAGCGGGATTTACGAGCAGTACTTC	CAVRTSGIYEQYF
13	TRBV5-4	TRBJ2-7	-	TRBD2	TGTGCCAGCAGCCGGACTAGCGGCGCCGAGCAGTACTTC	CASSRTSGAEQYF
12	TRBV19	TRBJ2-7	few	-	TGTGCCAGTAGCCAAACAGGATACGAGCAGTACTTC	CASSQTGYEQYF
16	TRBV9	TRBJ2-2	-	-	TGTGCCAGCAGCTCGATCGGGGGTCGTGGAACCGGGGAGCTGTTTTTT	CASSSIGGRGTGELFF
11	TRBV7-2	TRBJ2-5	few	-	TGTGCCAGCAGCAATCAGGGGACCCAGTACTTC	CASSNQGTQYF
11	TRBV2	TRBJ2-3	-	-	TGTGCCAGCAGTGTTACAGATACGCAGTATTTT	CASSVTDTQYF
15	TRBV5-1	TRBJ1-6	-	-	TGCGCCAGCAGCTTGGGTCGGGACACCAATTCACCCCTCCACTTT	CASSLGRDTNSPLHF
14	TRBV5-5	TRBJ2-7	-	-	TGTGCCAGCAGCTTGGCTCTAGTAGCCTACGAGCAGTACTTC	CASSLALVAYEQYF
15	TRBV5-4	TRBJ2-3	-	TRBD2	TGTGCCAGCAGCAAAACTAGCGGAAGCACAGATACGCAGTATTTT	CASSKTSGSTDTQYF
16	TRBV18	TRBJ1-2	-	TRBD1	TGTGCCAGCTCACCTTACCAGGGGCAGGGGGCGAGAGGCTACACCTTC	CASSPYQGQGARGYTF
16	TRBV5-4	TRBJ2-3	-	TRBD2	TGTGCCAGCAGCGGCACTAGCGGGGGAGGCACAGATACGCAGTATTTT	CASSGTSGGGTDTQYF
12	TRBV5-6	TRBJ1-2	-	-	TGTGCCAGCAGCCTGACACGCTCGAGCTACACCTTC	CASSLTRSSYTF
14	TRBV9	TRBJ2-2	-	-	TGTGCCAGCATGCGTGGGGCGAACACCGGGGAGCTGTTTTTT	CASMRGANTGELFF
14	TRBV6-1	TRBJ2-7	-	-	TGTGCCAGCAGTCTCAGGGGTTCCGTTTACGAGCAGTACTTC	CASSLRGSVYEQYF
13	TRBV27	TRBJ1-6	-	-	TGTGCCAGCAGTCCAGACCTTCTTTCACCCCTCCACTTT	CASSPDLLSPLHF
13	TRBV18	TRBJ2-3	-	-	TGTGCCAGCTCACCTCCGCCCTTAGGTACGCAGTATTTT	CASSPPPLGTQYF
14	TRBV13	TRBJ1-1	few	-	TGTGCCAGCAGCTTCTCCCCGGGGGACACTGAAGCTTTCTTT	CASSFSPGDTEAFF
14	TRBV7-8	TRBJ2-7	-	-	TGTGCCAGCAGCTTAGGGGTAGTCTCCTACGAGCAGTACTTC	CASSLGVVSYEQYF
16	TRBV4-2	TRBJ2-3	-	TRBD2	TGTGCCAGCAGCCAGGAACTAGCGGGGGGCCCAGATACGCAGTATTTT	CASSQELAGGPDTQYF
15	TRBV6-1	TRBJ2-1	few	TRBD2	TGTGCCAGCAGTTCTGGGACTAGCTGGTACAATGAGCAGTTCTTC	CASSSGTSWYNEQFF
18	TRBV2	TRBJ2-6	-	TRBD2	TGTGCCAGCAGCCCTTACCGGGGGGTGCACTCTGGGGCCAACGTCCTGACTTTC	CASSPYRGVHSGANVLTF
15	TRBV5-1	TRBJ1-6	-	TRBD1	TGCGCCAGCACCGAGAGGACAGGGGACGGCTCACCCCTCCACTTT	CASTERTGDGSPLHF
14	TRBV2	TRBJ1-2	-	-	TGTGCCAGCAGCGGGACTGCCGCTAACTATGGCTACACCTTC	CASSGTAANYGYTF
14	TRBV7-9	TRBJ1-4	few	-	TGTGCCAGCGGAGGCGGGTCGACTAATGAAAAACTGTTTTTT	CASGGGSTNEKLFF